One sample yielded the 21 T cell receptor beta chains listed below, sequenced in a study of shared clonotypes between healthy human individuals. The repertoire was sequenced with immunoSEQ multiplex PCR; TCRdb's copy has only in-frame clones and lacks some. The repertoire holds some 2.1 million clones, 93% seen once, with approximately 1.7% in the top ten. The naive CD8 fraction comprised CD45RO-negative cells positively selected for CCR7 and excluded terminally differentiated effector memory CD45RA+ cells. The material sequenced was naive CD8+ T cells from PBMCs. The receptors derive from a man aged 18-30 years in good health. Some clones in this sample may be carry-over from other donors' samples.

V usage is TRBV4-1 and J usage is TRBJ1-1; D ambiguous. Germline CDR1 is MGHRA and CDR2 is YSYEKL. This CDR3 is built from 13 residues. The V end was cut by 2 bases, the J end by 4 bases, with 8 bases between. CDR3: CASSQSFGTEAFF. The CDR3 bases are TGCGCCAGCAGCCAAAGTTTCGGCACTGAAGCTTTCTTT.

The chain joins TRBV7-9 to TRBJ2-5, with D unresolved. The DNA end is a closer match to TRBJ2-7, so the J assignment may be wrong. Germline CDR1 reads SEHNR; CDR2 reads FQNEAQ (reference sequence). The CDR3 covers 12 residues. The CDR3 coding sequence is TGTGCCAGCAGCTACCCCGCCGGCGAGCAGTACTTC. Residues: CASSYPAGEQYF.

The V and J genes are TRBV27 and TRBJ2-1; TRBD2 matches at 8 bases. Per germline, CDR1 MNHEY and CDR2 SMNVEV (reference sequence). This CDR3 is built from 17 residues. With 2 bases clipped from V and 2 bases from J, the junction kept 8 bases outside the gene matches. The CDR3 nucleotides are TGTGCCAGCAGTTTAACGTCGCGGCGGGGGGCCTACAATGAGCAGTTCTTC. Amino acid sequence: CASSLTSRRGAYNEQFF.

This clone was counted once. This rearrangement joins TRBV7-9 to TRBJ2-1; the D is unclear. V lost 5 bases to trimming and J lost 9 bases, with 11 bases between them. The CDR3 runs 12 residues. Germline assignment: CDR1 SEHNR and CDR2 FQNEAQ (reference sequence). The DNA of the CDR3 is TGTGCCAGCAGCCTCCCTCCTCGTGAGCAGTTCTTC. It specifies CASSLPPREQFF.

As to this clone: The same CDR3 also results from other DNA sequences found in this sample. The V and J genes are TRBV28 and TRBJ1-1; tentatively, D is TRBD1 (6 bases). V lost 1 base and J lost 1, with 13 bases in between. Germline lookup yields CDR1 MDHEN and CDR2 SYDVKM. The CDR3 totals 16 residues. CDR3 loop: CASSLFRGGRNTEAFF. In DNA form, the CDR3 reads TGTGCCAGCAGTTTATTCAGGGGCGGTAGGAACACTGAAGCTTTCTTT.

V gene TRBV7-8 combines with J gene TRBJ2-5; 7 bases are a match to TRBD2. Germline CDR1 and CDR2: SGHVS and FQNEAQ. The V segment lost 5 bases and the J segment 2 bases; nucleotides outside the gene matches: 2. This CDR3 has 13 amino acids. DNA of the CDR3: TGTGCCAGCAGCACGGGACTACAAGAGACCCAGTACTTC. Its protein is CASSTGLQETQYF.

This rearrangement joins TRBV7-9 to TRBJ2-1; weak D call: TRBD2 (5 bases). Per the germline V gene, CDR1 is SEHNR and CDR2 is FQNEAQ (reference sequence). Deletions cut 0 bases from V and 2 bases from J, with 8 bases between. The CDR3 totals 15 residues. The CDR3 nucleotides are TGTGCCAGCAGCTTAGCGGGAGACACCTACAATGAGCAGTTCTTC. It codes for CASSLAGDTYNEQFF.

The chain combines TRBV27 with TRBJ2-3; D not resolved. Deletions cut 3 bases from V and 0 bases from J, with 16 bases between. Per the germline V gene, CDR1 is MNHEY and CDR2 is SMNVEV (reference sequence). This CDR3 comprises 17 residues. The CDR3 DNA reads as TGTGCCAGCAGTTTCCTAGACTTGTCCGAAAGCACAGATACGCAGTATTTT. Protein sequence: CASSFLDLSESTDTQYF.

In this sample, this clone turned up once. The chain joins TRBV7-6 to TRBJ2-1, with D possibly matching TRBD1 (7 bases). This CDR3 has 16 amino acids. Deletions cut 2 bases from V and 0 bases from J, with 11 bases between. Looked up from germline, CDR1 is SGHVS and CDR2 is FNYEAQ. The CDR3 sequence: CASSLQGGYSYNEQFF. The CDR3 DNA sequence: TGTGCCAGCAGCTTACAGGGGGGATACTCCTACAATGAGCAGTTCTTC. Together with reference TRBV7-6 and TRBJ2-1, the CDR3 gives the full variable domain: GAGVSQSPRYKVTKRGQDVALRCDPISGHVSLYWYRQALGQGPEFLTYFNYEAQQDKSGLPNDRFSAERPEGSISTLTIQRTEQRDSAMYRCASSLQGGYSYNEQFFGPGTRLTVL.

The chain combines TRBV30 with TRBJ1-2; D is ambiguous. CDR3 length: 11 amino acids. Germline V gene sequence: CDR1 GTSNPN, CDR2 SVGIG (reference sequence). V dropped 2 bases and J dropped 5 bases, with 6 bases sitting between them. This chain's CDR3 is CAWSSSYGYTF. Here the CDR3 DNA reads TGTGCCTGGAGTTCATCTTATGGCTACACCTTC.

This chain connects TRBV15 to TRBJ1-2, with D perhaps TRBD1 (6 bases). V lost 6 bases to trimming and J lost 2 bases, with 7 bases between them. The CDR3 extends over 12 amino acids. Germline values: CDR1 LNHNV, CDR2 YYDKDF (reference sequence). For the CDR3, the DNA is TGTGCCACCAGAGGGGGAAACTATGGCTACACCTTC. Translating it yields CATRGGNYGYTF.

The chain employs TRBV10-3 and TRBJ2-2; TRBD2 matches at 9 bases. Germline values: CDR1 ENHRY, CDR2 SYGVKD. The CDR3 extends over 18 amino acids. Unmatched junction bases numbered 11, after V lost 6 bases and J lost 0 bases. CDR3 region: CAIRTSGLYTTNTGELFF. CDR3 nucleotides: TGTGCCATCAGGACTAGCGGACTCTATACTACGAACACCGGGGAGCTGTTTTTT.

On this clone itself: The sample carries other DNA sequences with the same CDR3. The rearrangement links TRBV4-1 to TRBJ2-7, with D perhaps TRBD1 or TRBD2 (5 bases each). This CDR3 region has 15 residues. Trimming pared 1 base from V and 3 bases from J, leaving 13 bases between. In germline, CDR1 is MGHRA, CDR2 YSYEKL. The CDR3 reads CASSQGGQGIYEQYF. CDR3 nucleotides: TGCGCCAGCAGCCAAGGCGGGCAGGGAATCTACGAGCAGTACTTC.

Remarks on this clone: This CDR3 is also generated by other DNA sequences in the sample. The chain links TRBV10-3 to TRBJ1-2; 8 positions agree with TRBD1. CDR1 is ENHRY and CDR2 is SYGVKD in the germline V gene. V lost 6 bases, J lost 4 bases, and 4 bases stayed unmatched. The CDR3 has 13 residues. This CDR3 is CAIRGDRGYGYTF. CDR3 coding DNA: TGTGCCATCAGGGGTGACAGGGGCTATGGCTACACCTTC.

The chain links TRBV7-9 to TRBJ2-2; 10 bases align to TRBD2. Germline values: CDR1 SEHNR, CDR2 FQNEAQ (reference sequence). The CDR3 runs 17 residues. V was clipped by 5 bases and J by 0 bases; unmatched bases: 6. DNA for the CDR3: TGTGCCAGCAGCCGGACGCTAGCGGGGGCGAACACCGGGGAGCTGTTTTTT. Its protein is CASSRTLAGANTGELFF.

V usage is TRBV5-6 and J usage is TRBJ2-5; D possibly matches TRBD1 or TRBD2 (5 bases each). This CDR3 is built from 14 residues. The V gene's germline CDR1 is SGHDT and CDR2 YYEEEE. V was pared by 2 bases and J by 5 bases, with 13 bases between. CDR3 residues: CASSFRGEGETQYF. CDR3 DNA sequence: TGTGCCAGCAGCTTTAGGGGTGAGGGGGAGACCCAGTACTTC.

The chain carries TRBV27 and TRBJ2-5, with no clear D. The CDR3 totals 15 residues. The V end was cut by 6 bases, the J end by 4 bases, with 18 bases between. Germline V gene data show CDR1 as MNHEY and CDR2 as SMNVEV (reference sequence). In DNA form, the CDR3 reads TGTGCCAGCAGGCTAGGAGTCCGAATGGCAGAGACCCAGTACTTC. It yields the protein CASRLGVRMAETQYF.

This sequence joins TRBV4-1 and TRBJ2-5; no clear D. This CDR3 spans 13 amino acids. The V end was cut by 4 bases, the J end by 5 bases, with 11 bases between. Germline CDR1 and CDR2: MGHRA and YSYEKL. CDR3 nucleotide sequence: TGCGCCAGCAGCCCCCGGGTAGCTGAGACCCAGTACTTC. Residues: CASSPRVAETQYF.

This chain joins TRBV4-2 and TRBJ1-1; D possibly corresponds to TRBD1 (5 bases). The CDR3 spans 14 residues. Germline CDR1 LGHNA, CDR2 YNFKEQ. V shed 1 base and J shed 7 bases, with 13 bases lying between them. CDR3 loop: CASSQVEGILEAFF. CDR3 DNA: TGTGCCAGCAGCCAAGTGGAGGGGATCCTTGAAGCTTTCTTT.

The chain has TRBV9 and TRBJ2-1; D is perhaps TRBD2 (5 bases). Germline CDR1 and CDR2: SGDLS and YYNGEE. V lost 0 bases, J lost 8 bases, and 12 bases lay in between. The length of the CDR3 is 14 residues. The CDR3 DNA is TGTGCCAGCAGCGTAGCTGGGCTAGCCGATGAGCAGTTCTTC. The encoded protein is CASSVAGLADEQFF. The whole variable domain, filled in from reference TRBV9 and TRBJ2-1, reads DSGVTQTPKHLITATGQRVTLRCSPRSGDLSVYWYQQSLDQGLQFLIQYYNGEERAKGNILERFSAQQFPDLHSELNLSSLELGDSALYFCASSVAGLADEQFFGPGTRLTVL.

The CDR3 region has the DNA TGTGCCAGCAGCTTATTTAGGGTTCAGGGCCCCTACGAGCAGTACTTC. Amino acids: CASSLFRVQGPYEQYF. The rearrangement links TRBV11-2 to TRBJ2-7; D might be TRBD1 (5 bases). Trimming pared 2 bases from V and 2 bases from J, leaving 16 bases between. The CDR3 length is 16 residues. Germline CDR1 reads SGHAT; CDR2 reads FQNNGV.